The clone carrying this T cell receptor (beta chain) was picked up a small number of times. Its antigen is undetermined. The data belong to a study of T-cell memory formation after mild COVID-19. Across the study: Largely donor-specific TCR clusters were found. Study-wide findings and caveats: Within pre-infection memory, some responding clones were found, suggesting cross-reactive memory joined. Day 15 to 85 contractors were CD4/CD8 balanced; later expanders leaned CD4+.

5'RACE with constant-segment primers yielded barcoded, UMI-tagged TCR alpha and TCR beta cDNA libraries. TCRdb fed the 5' RACE reads into MiXCR, producing one record per CDR3 protein. The table shows roughly 610,000 distinct CDR3 sequences, with 17% occurring only once. J lost 1 base, V lost 5 bases, and 6 bases had no gene match. The CDR3 contains 14 residues. Per the germline V gene, CDR1 is DFQATT and CDR2 is SNEGSKA (reference sequence). Sequenced material: PBMCs or a T cell subset sorted from them (not recorded which). The chain links TRBV20-1 to TRBJ2-5, with 8 bases lining up with TRBD2. The TCR was taken from an adult woman who had mild COVID-19 (a few samples of this study predate the infection). Cell type and time point are not known. The CDR3 spells CSARRGALQETQYF. Here the CDR3 DNA reads TGCAGTGCTCGGCGGGGGGCCCTCCAAGAGACCCAGTACTTC.